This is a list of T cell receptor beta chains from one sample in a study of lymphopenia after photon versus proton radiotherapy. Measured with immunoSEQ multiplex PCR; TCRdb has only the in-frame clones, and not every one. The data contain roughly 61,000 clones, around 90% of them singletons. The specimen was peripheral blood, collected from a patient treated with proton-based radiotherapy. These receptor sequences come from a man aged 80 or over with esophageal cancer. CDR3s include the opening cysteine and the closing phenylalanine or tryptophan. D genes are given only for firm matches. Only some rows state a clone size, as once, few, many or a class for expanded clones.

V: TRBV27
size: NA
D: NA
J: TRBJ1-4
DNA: TGTGCCAGCAGTCCTGGGGTGTGGGGAATAACTAATGAAAAACTGTTTTTT
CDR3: CASSPGVWGITNEKLFF

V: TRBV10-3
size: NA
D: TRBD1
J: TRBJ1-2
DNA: TGTGCCATCAGTCCGACAGGGGTGTCGAACTATGGCTACACCTTC
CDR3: CAISPTGVSNYGYTF

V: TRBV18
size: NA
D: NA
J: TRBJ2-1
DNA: TGTGCCAGCTCACCGCGGAGTATGGGTGGCAATGAGCAGTTCTTC
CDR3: CASSPRSMGGNEQFF

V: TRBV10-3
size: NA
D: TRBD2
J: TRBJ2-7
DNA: TGTGCCATCAGTGAGTCAGTAGCGGGAGGGCCGAGGTACGAGCAGTACTTC
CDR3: CAISESVAGGPRYEQYF

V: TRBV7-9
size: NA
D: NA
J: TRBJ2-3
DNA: TGTGCCAGCAGCTTAGCGACGACACCCGCCACAGATACGCAGTATTTT
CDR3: CASSLATTPATDTQYF

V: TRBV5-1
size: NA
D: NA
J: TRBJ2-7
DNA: TGCGCCAGCAGCTTGGATAAGGGGTGGGGTGGCGAGCAGTACTTC
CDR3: CASSLDKGWGGEQYF

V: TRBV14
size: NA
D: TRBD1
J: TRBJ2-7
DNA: TGTGCCAGCAGCCAAGCGCGAGGGGGCGAAATAACCTACGAGCAGTACTTC
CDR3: CASSQARGGEITYEQYF

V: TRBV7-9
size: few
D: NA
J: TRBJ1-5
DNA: TGTGCCAGCAGCCCCCCCGGGCAGCCCCAGCATTTT
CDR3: CASSPPGQPQHF

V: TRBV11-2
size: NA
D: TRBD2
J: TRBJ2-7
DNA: TGTGCCAGCACCCCGGGGGGAACCTACGAGCAGTACTTC
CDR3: CASTPGGTYEQYF

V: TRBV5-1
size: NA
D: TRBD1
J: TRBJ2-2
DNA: TGCGCCAGCAGCTGGACAGGGGTCACCGGGGAGCTGTTTTTT
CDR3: CASSWTGVTGELFF

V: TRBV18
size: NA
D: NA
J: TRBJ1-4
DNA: TGTGCCAGCTCACCAGGGACCAACGCCCTTGAAAAACTGTTTTTT
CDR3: CASSPGTNALEKLFF

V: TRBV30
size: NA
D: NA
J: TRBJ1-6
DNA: TGTGCCTGGAGCCCTGGAGGTTCACCCCTCCACTTT
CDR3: CAWSPGGSPLHF

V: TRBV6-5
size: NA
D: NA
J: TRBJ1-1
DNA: TGTGCCAGCAGTTACTCGAGCCGGGGAAACACTGAAGCTTTCTTT
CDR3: CASSYSSRGNTEAFF

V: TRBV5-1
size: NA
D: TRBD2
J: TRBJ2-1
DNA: TGCGCCAGCAGCTTGAGGGGACTAGCGGGAGTAGGTTACAATGAGCAGTTCTTC
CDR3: CASSLRGLAGVGYNEQFF

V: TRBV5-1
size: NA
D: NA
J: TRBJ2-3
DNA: TGCGCCAGCAGCTTGGATACGAATACGCAGTATTTT
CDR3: CASSLDTNTQYF

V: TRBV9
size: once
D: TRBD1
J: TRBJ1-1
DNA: TGTGCCAGCAGCGTAGGCGGGACAGGCGAAGCTTTCTTT
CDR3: CASSVGGTGEAFF

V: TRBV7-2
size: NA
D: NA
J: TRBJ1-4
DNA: TGTGCCAGCAGCTTAGTCACAGGCGCCAATGAAAAACTGTTTTTT
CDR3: CASSLVTGANEKLFF

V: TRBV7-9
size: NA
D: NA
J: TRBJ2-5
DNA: TGTGCCAGCAGCTTGGTAACAGGAGGAGAGACCCAGTACTTC
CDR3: CASSLVTGGETQYF

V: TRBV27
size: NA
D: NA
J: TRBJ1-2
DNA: TGTGCCAGCAGCGGTGCAGGCTTTTATGGCTACACCTTC
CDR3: CASSGAGFYGYTF

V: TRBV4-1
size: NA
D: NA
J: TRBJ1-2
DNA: TGCGCCAGCAGCCAAGGGACTTCGTCTTCGACATATGGCTACACCTTC
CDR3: CASSQGTSSSTYGYTF

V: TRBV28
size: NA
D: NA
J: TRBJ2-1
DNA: TGTGCCAGCAGTTTATACCAGGCCCGATCCTACAATGAGCAGTTCTTC
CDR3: CASSLYQARSYNEQFF

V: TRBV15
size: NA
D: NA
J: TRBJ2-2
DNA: TGTGCCACCAGCAGAGTTGCCGGGGAGCTGTTTTTT
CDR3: CATSRVAGELFF

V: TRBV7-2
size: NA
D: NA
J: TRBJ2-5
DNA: TGTGCCAGCAGCAAGAACGAGGGACAAGCCGGCGAGACCCAGTACTTC
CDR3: CASSKNEGQAGETQYF

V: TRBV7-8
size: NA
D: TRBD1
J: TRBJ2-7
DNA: TGTGCCAGCAGCTCCCCCCCTTGGGACAGGCGATCAGGTGGGCAGTACTTC
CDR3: CASSSPPWDRRSGGQYF

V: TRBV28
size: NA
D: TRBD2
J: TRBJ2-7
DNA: TGTGCCAGCAGGGAGCTAGCGGGGGGCTACGAGCAGTACTTC
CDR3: CASRELAGGYEQYF

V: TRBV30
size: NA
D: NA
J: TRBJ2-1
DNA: TGTGCCTGGAGCTTCAATGAGCAGTTCTTC
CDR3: CAWSFNEQFF

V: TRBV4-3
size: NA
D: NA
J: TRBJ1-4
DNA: TGCGCCAGCAGCCAAGATGCCTGGGGGGCTAATGAAAAACTGTTTTTT
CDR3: CASSQDAWGANEKLFF

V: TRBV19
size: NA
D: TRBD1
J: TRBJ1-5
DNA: TGTGCCAGTAGTATGGGGACAGGGCCCAATCAGCCCCAGCATTTT
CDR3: CASSMGTGPNQPQHF

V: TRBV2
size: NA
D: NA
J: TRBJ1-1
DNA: TGTGCCAGCAGTGAAGACAGGTACACTGAAGCTTTCTTT
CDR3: CASSEDRYTEAFF

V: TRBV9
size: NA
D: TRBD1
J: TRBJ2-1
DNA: TGTGCCAGCAGCGCCCAAGGGGACAGCTCCTACAATGAGCAGTTCTTC
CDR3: CASSAQGDSSYNEQFF

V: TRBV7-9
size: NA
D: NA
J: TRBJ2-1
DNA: TGTGCCAGCAGCCACCGAAGCTCCTACAATGAGCAGTTCTTC
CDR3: CASSHRSSYNEQFF

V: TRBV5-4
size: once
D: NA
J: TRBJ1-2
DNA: TGTGCCAGCAGCATACCCCCAGGGAAAGGCAGCTATGGCTACACCTTC
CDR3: CASSIPPGKGSYGYTF